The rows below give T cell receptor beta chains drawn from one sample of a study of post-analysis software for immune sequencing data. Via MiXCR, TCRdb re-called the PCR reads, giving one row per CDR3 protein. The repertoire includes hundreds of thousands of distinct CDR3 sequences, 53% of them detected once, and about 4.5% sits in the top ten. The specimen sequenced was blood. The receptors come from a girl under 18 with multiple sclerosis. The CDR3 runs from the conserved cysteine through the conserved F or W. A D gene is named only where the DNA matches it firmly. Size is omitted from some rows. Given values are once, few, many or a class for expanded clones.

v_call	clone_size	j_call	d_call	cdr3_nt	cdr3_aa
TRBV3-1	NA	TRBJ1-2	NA	TGTGCCAGCAGCCCTCGGGAACGAGGGGAGAGCTATGGCTACACCTTC	CASSPRERGESYGYTF
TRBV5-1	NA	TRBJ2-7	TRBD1	TGCGCCAGCAGCCACCAGACAGGGGGGTCCTACGAGCAGTACTTC	CASSHQTGGSYEQYF
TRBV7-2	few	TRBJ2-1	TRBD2	TGTGCCAGCAGCTTGAGACTAGCGGGGGGGATTGAGCAGTTCTTC	CASSLRLAGGIEQFF
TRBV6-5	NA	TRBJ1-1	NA	TGTGCCAGCAGTTACGGGCCAGGCGGCACTGAAGCTTTCTTT	CASSYGPGGTEAFF
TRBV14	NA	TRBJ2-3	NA	TGTGCCAGCAGCCCTGGGACTCCCGATACGCAGTATTTT	CASSPGTPDTQYF
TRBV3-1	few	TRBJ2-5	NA	TGTGCCAGCAGCCAGGGTTGGCAGCAAGAGACCCAGTACTTC	CASSQGWQQETQYF
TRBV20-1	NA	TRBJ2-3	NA	TGCAGTGCTAGAGGTGGGGGGGCAGGTCGAGATACGCAGTATTTT	CSARGGGAGRDTQYF
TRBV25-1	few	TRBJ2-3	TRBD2	TGTGCCAGCCAAATTAGCGGGAGCACAGATACGCAGTATTTT	CASQISGSTDTQYF
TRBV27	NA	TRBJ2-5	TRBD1	TGTGCCAGCAGTCTACGACAGGGCCACAATGAGCAGTACTTC	CASSLRQGHNEQYF
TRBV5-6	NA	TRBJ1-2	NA	TGTGCCAGCAGCCCGCCTGGGGGGAGCTACACCTTC	CASSPPGGSYTF
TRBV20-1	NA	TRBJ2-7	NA	TGCAGTGCTAGAGCCAGGGACTACGAGCAGTACTTC	CSARARDYEQYF
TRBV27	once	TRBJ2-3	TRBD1	TGTGCCAGCAGTTCAATTGGACAGGGGGCGGGCACAGATACGCAGTATTTT	CASSSIGQGAGTDTQYF